This TCR beta chain was identified in a study of graft-versus-host responses after intestinal transplantation. Concerning this clone itself: The antigen is unknown.

Here immunoSEQ multiplex PCR was the method, and the copy in TCRdb shows in-frame clones only, minus some. This sample has about 86,000 clones; 90% to 95% occur once, and the top ten carry nearly 0.5%. J lost 4 bases, V lost 5 bases, and 5 bases had no gene match. The CDR3 is 14 amino acids. Germline CDR1 MNHEY, CDR2 SMNVEV (reference sequence). This sequence originates from a human donor who received an intestinal transplant. The sequences come from unstimulated CD8+ T cells sorted from spleen or lymph node cells, collected before intestinal transplant. The chain couples TRBV27 to TRBJ2-1; TRBD2 matches 7 bases. In nucleotides, the CDR3 is TGTGCCAGCAGTCCTAGCGGAACTTACAATGAGCAGTTCTTC. Translating gives CASSPSGTYNEQFF.